The 7 T cell receptor beta chains below come from one sample, sequenced in a study of molecular identifiers for immune sequencing clone quantification (dated by TCRdb to the late 2010s). Library construction relied on PCR. Sequencing took place on a NextSeq 500. Using fastp trimming at Q25 and MiXCR clonotype assembly, TCRdb reanalyzed the public sequencing data and kept in-frame beta chains. CDR3 protein duplicates are merged, each entry listing the most common genes and DNA. The sample table contains under 800,000 distinct CDR3 sequences; only one count was recorded for 25% of them. The ten largest clonotypes hold about 0.73% of the sample. Sequenced material: naive CD8+ T cells from blood, with Jurkat cell RNA spiked in. In the paper's terms, the cell subset or site label means: FACS-sorted CD8+CD4-CCR7+CD45RA+ naive T cells. The receptors shown here come from a human donor in good health. Some libraries in this study had Jurkat cell RNA spiked in.

To note about this clonotype: A much larger clone differs by one base, so this may be a read error. The V gene is TRBV6-2 or TRBV6-3, the J gene TRBJ2-4; D possibly uses TRBD1 or TRBD2 (5 bases each). This CDR3 comprises 16 residues. The germline gives CDR1 MNHEY, CDR2 SVGEGT. The DNA for the CDR3 is TGTGGCAGCAGCCCTGCCGGGACGGCAGCCAAAAACATTCAGTACTTC. This translates into CGSSPAGTAAKNIQYF.

V gene TRBV15 combines with J gene TRBJ2-5, with D perhaps given as TRBD1 or TRBD2 (5 bases each). Germline assignment: CDR1 LNHNV and CDR2 YYDKDF (reference sequence). The V and J ends lost 4 bases and 3 bases respectively, with 18 bases between them. This CDR3 spans 16 amino acids. The CDR3 DNA is TGTGCCACCAGCACAGGACCCGGGACGGTGAAAGAGACCCAGTACTTC. It specifies CATSTGPGTVKETQYF.

Concerning this clonotype itself: It is likely a read error, because the conserved phenylalanine at the end of the CDR3 is missing. The chain uses TRBV4-3 and TRBJ1-2, with a possible D match to TRBD1 (6 bases). V was trimmed by 2 bases and J by 5 bases, leaving 12 bases between them. CDR1 is LGHNA, CDR2 YSLEER, per germline. The CDR3 consists of 14 residues. The CDR3 loop is CASSQSTGRYGYTS. CDR3 nucleotide sequence: TGCGCCAGCAGCCAATCTACAGGGAGGTATGGCTACACCTCC.

This clonotype has a count of ten or more. The chain has TRBV6-2 or TRBV6-3 and TRBJ2-1; D may match TRBD1 or TRBD2 (5 bases each). CDR1 and CDR2 (germline): MNHEY, SVGEGT. CDR3 length: 14 amino acids. V dropped 5 bases and J dropped 6 bases, with 14 bases sitting between them. In DNA form, the CDR3 reads TGTGCCAGCAGTAGAAGGGACCACCCCAATGAGCAGTTCTTC. Protein: CASSRRDHPNEQFF.

This clonotype was counted many times. J is TRBJ2-7 and V is TRBV6-2 or TRBV6-3, with D hard to call. Germline-derived CDR1 and CDR2 are MNHEY and SVGEGT. The CDR3 spans 14 residues. V gave up 2 bases and J gave up 3 bases, with 11 bases separating them. Written as DNA, the CDR3 is TGTGCCAGCAGTTACGTGGGCAGAGTCTACGAGCAGTACTTC. Residues: CASSYVGRVYEQYF.

As for this clonotype: The CDR3 carries no conserved terminal phenylalanine or tryptophan, so it likely arises from a read error. The chain combines TRBV4-3 with TRBJ2-6; no definite D call. CDR1 and CDR2 from the germline V gene are LGHNA and YSLEER. Trimming took off 4 bases at V and 0 bases at J, with 10 bases between the two ends. This CDR3 contains 16 residues. CDR3 coding DNA: TGCGCCAGCAGCCCGACATGGGACTCTGGGGCCAACGTCCTGACTTCC. It codes for CASSPTWDSGANVLTS.

This clonotype has a count of ten or more. This chain joins TRBV6-5 and TRBJ2-7; a possible D gene is TRBD1 (6 bases). The CDR3 covers 13 residues. Between the trimmed V and J ends, which lost 5 bases and 4 bases, there was a span of 12 bases. The germline V gene encodes CDR1 MNHEY and CDR2 SVGAGI. For the CDR3, the DNA is TGTGCCAGCAGTCCCATAGGGGGTTACGAGCAGTACTTC. It codes for CASSPIGGYEQYF.